These T cell receptor beta chains were read from a single sample in a study of radiotherapy plus CTLA-4 blockade in lung cancer. Measured with immunoSEQ multiplex PCR; TCRdb has only the in-frame clones, and not every one. The table records roughly 110,000 clones, about four fifths of them present only once. The material sequenced was peripheral blood, taken from a patient treated with radiotherapy plus ipilimumab. The receptors originated from a human donor with non-small cell lung cancer that progressed on radiotherapy plus ipilimumab. Some clones in this sample may be carry-over from other donors' samples. CDR3s include the opening cysteine and the closing phenylalanine or tryptophan. D genes are given only for firm matches. Clone size appears in some rows only: once, few, many, or a class for an expanded clone.

clone size	J gene	D gene	CDR3 length	V gene	CDR3 DNA	CDR3 protein
-	TRBJ1-2	-	13	TRBV30	TGTGCCTGGAGTCGGAGCACTAACTATGGCTACACCTTC	CAWSRSTNYGYTF
-	TRBJ1-2	-	16	TRBV5-4	TGTGCCAGCAGCTTGGTCGGTTGGGCAGCTAACTATGGCTACACCTTC	CASSLVGWAANYGYTF
-	TRBJ2-7	-	12	TRBV11-2	TGTGCCAGCAGCTTATCAGGGGGGGCCCCGTACTTC	CASSLSGGAPYF
-	TRBJ2-2	-	17	TRBV18	TGTGCCAGCTCACCACCTTCAGCCCCGCTGAACACCGGGGAGCTGTTTTTT	CASSPPSAPLNTGELFF
-	TRBJ1-2	-	15	TRBV27	TGTGCCAGCAGTTCAATCCCCCTAAGGGGTCGAGGCTACACCTTC	CASSSIPLRGRGYTF
-	TRBJ1-2	TRBD1	15	TRBV4-1	TGCGCCAGCAGCCCGCAGAAACAGGGGGTCTATGGCTACACCTTC	CASSPQKQGVYGYTF
-	TRBJ1-1	TRBD1	16	TRBV27	TGTGCCAGCAGTTTATTTACCCAGGGGGCGATCACTGAAGCTTTCTTT	CASSLFTQGAITEAFF
-	TRBJ1-4	TRBD1	15	TRBV7-8	TGTGCCAGCAGCTTAGCCCCACAGGGGGAAGAAAAACTGTTTTTT	CASSLAPQGEEKLFF
-	TRBJ2-5	-	15	TRBV14	TGTGCCAGCAGCCAACTCGGGAAGTACCAAGAGACCCAGTACTTC	CASSQLGKYQETQYF
-	TRBJ2-3	TRBD2	18	TRBV9	TGTGCCAGCAGCGTAGGCTTACTAGCGGGGGGGATCACAGATACGCAGTATTTT	CASSVGLLAGGITDTQYF
-	TRBJ2-4	TRBD2	15	TRBV19	TGTGCCAGTAGACCGACTAGCTCAGCCAAAAACATTCAGTACTTC	CASRPTSSAKNIQYF
-	TRBJ2-7	TRBD1	13	TRBV10-3	TGTGCCATCAGTGTCCAGGGGGCGCGGGAGCAGTACTTC	CAISVQGAREQYF
-	TRBJ2-5	TRBD1	15	TRBV11-1	TGTGCCAGCAGCCCGAGGACAGGGGGGCAGGAGACCCAGTACTTC	CASSPRTGGQETQYF
-	TRBJ1-1	-	16	TRBV6-5	TGTGCCAGCAGTTACAGCAGGGGCGCGTCGGACACTGAAGCTTTCTTT	CASSYSRGASDTEAFF
-	TRBJ1-3	-	13	TRBV5-4	TGTGCCAGCAGCCTGATCTCTGGAAACACCATATATTTT	CASSLISGNTIYF
-	TRBJ1-3	TRBD1	17	TRBV7-6	TGTGCCAGCAGCAAACGAAGGCGACAGGGTAAAGGAAACACCATATATTTT	CASSKRRRQGKGNTIYF
-	TRBJ2-1	TRBD2	15	TRBV2	TGTGCCAGCAGTGCCCTGGCTAGCGGGCGAAATGAGCAGTTCTTC	CASSALASGRNEQFF
-	TRBJ2-7	TRBD2	16	TRBV13	TGTGCCAGCAGCAGGGGACTAGCGGGGGGGCACAACGAGCAGTACTTC	CASSRGLAGGHNEQYF
-	TRBJ1-1	TRBD1	15	TRBV14	TGTGCCAGCAGCCCCCAGACAGGGGTGAACACTGAAGCTTTCTTT	CASSPQTGVNTEAFF
-	TRBJ2-6	-	15	TRBV19	TGTGCCAGTATTCCGGACGGCTCTGGGGCCAACGTCCTGACTTTC	CASIPDGSGANVLTF
-	TRBJ2-2	TRBD2	18	TRBV7-2	TGTGCCAGCAGCCCCTGGACTAGCGGGGGCCGTCTCTGGGGGGAGCTGTTTTTT	CASSPWTSGGRLWGELFF
-	TRBJ2-2	TRBD1	16	TRBV9	TGTGCCAGCAGCCCTCGACCAGGGGGCAGGGGCGGGGAGCTGTTTTTT	CASSPRPGGRGGELFF
once	TRBJ2-7	-	12	TRBV7-2	TGTGCCAGCAGCTTACCGAACTACGAGCAGTACTTC	CASSLPNYEQYF
-	TRBJ2-5	-	13	TRBV18	TGTGCCAGCTCACCACAGGATAGAGAGACCCAGTACTTC	CASSPQDRETQYF
-	TRBJ1-6	-	15	TRBV10-3	TGTGCCACAACGGGGGGGAGGCGCTTTAATTCACCCCTCCACTTT	CATTGGRRFNSPLHF
-	TRBJ1-4	-	15	TRBV30	TGTGCAACAAGAAAAAAAGCAGCAACTAATGAAAAACTGTTTTTT	CATRKKAATNEKLFF
-	TRBJ1-5	-	14	TRBV6-1	TGTGCCAGCAGTCGCACAGCTTACAATCAGCCCCAGCATTTT	CASSRTAYNQPQHF
few	TRBJ2-7	-	16	TRBV6-6	TGTGCCAGCACCTTCCAGGGGGGGGCTTTATCCTACGAGCAGTACTTC	CASTFQGGALSYEQYF
-	TRBJ2-2	-	12	TRBV5-4	TGTGCCAGCCGTATATCCACCGGGGAGCTGTTTTTT	CASRISTGELFF
-	TRBJ2-4	-	11	TRBV6-6	TGTGCCAGCAGTTACACCAGGGTTCAGTACTTC	CASSYTRVQYF
few	TRBJ1-1	-	15	TRBV21-1	TGTGCCAGCAGCAGTTGGGCAGGTCGGGGAACTGAAGCTTTCTTT	CASSSWAGRGTEAFF
-	TRBJ1-6	-	15	TRBV25-1	TGTGCCAGCAGTGAAAGGACGCGGTATAATTCACCCCTCCACTTT	CASSERTRYNSPLHF
-	TRBJ1-2	TRBD1	15	TRBV9	TGTGCCAGCAGCGCAGGGACAGGGGAATACTATGGCTACACCTTC	CASSAGTGEYYGYTF
few	TRBJ2-1	-	14	TRBV7-8	TGTGCCAGCAGCTTAGATAGCTCCTACAATGAGCAGTTCTTC	CASSLDSSYNEQFF